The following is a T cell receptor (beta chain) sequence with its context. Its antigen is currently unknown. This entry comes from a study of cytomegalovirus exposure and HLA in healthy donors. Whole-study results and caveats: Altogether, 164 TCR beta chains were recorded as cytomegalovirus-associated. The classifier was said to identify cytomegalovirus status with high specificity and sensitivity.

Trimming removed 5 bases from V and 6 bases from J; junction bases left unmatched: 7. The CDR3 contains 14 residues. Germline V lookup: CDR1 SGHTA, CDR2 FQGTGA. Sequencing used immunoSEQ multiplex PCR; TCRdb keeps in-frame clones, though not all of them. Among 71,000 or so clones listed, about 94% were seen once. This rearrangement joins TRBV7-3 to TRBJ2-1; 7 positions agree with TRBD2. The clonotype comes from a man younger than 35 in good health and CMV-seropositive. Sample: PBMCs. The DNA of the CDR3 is TGTGCCAGCAGCCTCGGGACTACGGCCAATGAGCAGTTCTTC. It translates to CASSLGTTANEQFF.